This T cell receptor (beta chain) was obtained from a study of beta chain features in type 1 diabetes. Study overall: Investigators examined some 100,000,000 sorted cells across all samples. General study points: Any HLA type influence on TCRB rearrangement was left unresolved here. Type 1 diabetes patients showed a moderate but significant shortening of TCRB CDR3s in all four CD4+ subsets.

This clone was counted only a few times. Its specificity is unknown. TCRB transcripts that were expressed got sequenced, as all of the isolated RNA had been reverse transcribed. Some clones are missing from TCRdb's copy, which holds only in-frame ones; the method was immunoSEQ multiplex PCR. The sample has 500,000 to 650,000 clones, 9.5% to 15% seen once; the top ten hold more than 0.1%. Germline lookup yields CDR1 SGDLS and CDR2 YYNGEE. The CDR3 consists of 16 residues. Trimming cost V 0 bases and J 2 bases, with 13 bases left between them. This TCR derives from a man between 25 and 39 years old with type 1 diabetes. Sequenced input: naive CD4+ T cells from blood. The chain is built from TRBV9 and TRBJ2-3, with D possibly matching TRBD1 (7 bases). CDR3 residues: CASSVVAGTATDTQYF. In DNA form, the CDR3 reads TGTGCCAGCAGCGTAGTCGCGGGGACAGCCACAGATACGCAGTATTTT.